This T cell receptor (beta chain) was recorded in a study of blood T cell repertoires in COVID-19. The V and J ends lost 6 bases and 10 bases respectively, with 13 bases between them. The CDR3 totals 13 residues. Germline V lookup: CDR1 LGHNT, CDR2 FRNRAP. Original handling: Reference gene primers were amplified, and this amplification served to estimate nucleated cell counts. Measured with immunoSEQ multiplex PCR; TCRdb has only the in-frame clones, and not every one. V and J calls and clone size are as listed in that table; D and trimming were resolved from the DNA. The table shows 140,000 to 150,000 clones, with 80% to 90% occurring only once.

This clonotype was sampled from a human donor with acute or convalescent COVID-19. The donor label of this sample is uncertain. This chain joins TRBV12-5 and TRBJ1-6; a weak D match, TRBD1 (5 bases). Sequenced material: peripheral blood. CDR3: CASGGTSGSPLHF. The CDR3, as DNA: TGTGCTAGTGGCGGGACTTCAGGGTCACCCCTCCACTTT.